This T cell receptor (beta chain) was recovered during a study of blood T cell repertoires in COVID-19. Original processing methods: Estimates of nucleated cell counts were drawn from the amplification of reference gene primers. The method was immunoSEQ multiplex PCR; TCRdb's version includes in-frame clones alone and lacks a portion of them. V, J and clone size reflect that table, while D and trimming were determined from the DNA. The sample consists of roughly 140,000 clones, 87% of them appearing once. The V gene's germline CDR1 is LGHNT and CDR2 FRNRAP. The CDR3 runs 15 residues. Trimming took 5 bases from V and 3 from J; bases not matched to a gene: 9.

This chain uses TRBV12-5 with TRBJ2-7; 8 positions agree with TRBD1. The origin of this receptor is a woman in her sixties with active or convalescent COVID-19. Sequencing was performed on peripheral blood. For the CDR3, the DNA is TGTGCTAGTGGTATAGGACAGGGACTCAACTACGAGCAGTACTTC. Amino acid sequence: CASGIGQGLNYEQYF. The variable domain in full, with the rest retrieved from reference TRBV12-5 and TRBJ2-7, is DARVTQTPRHKVTEMGQEVTMRCQPILGHNTVFWYRQTMMQGLELLAYFRNRAPLDDSGMPKDRFSAEMPDATLATLKIQPSEPRDSAVYFCASGIGQGLNYEQYFGPGTRLTVT.